These 21 T cell receptor beta chains originate from one sample sequenced in a study of blood T cell repertoires in COVID-19. Sequencing was performed with immunoSEQ multiplex PCR; in TCRdb, only in-frame clones are kept and a portion is missing. The sample consists of roughly 160,000 clones, 82% of them appearing once. Sequenced: PBMCs or T cells enriched from blood (not recorded which). The receptors stem from a man aged 55 to 69 who had recovered from COVID-19.

The table lists this clone with many counts. The chain employs TRBV19 and TRBJ2-7, with D hard to call. Germline assignment: CDR1 LNHDA and CDR2 SQIVND (reference sequence). The CDR3 length is 13 residues. V was cut by 3 bases and J by 6 bases, with 12 bases left in between. CDR3 nucleotide sequence: TGTGCCAGTAGTATCGGCAGGCTCGGCGAGCAGTACTTC. Its protein product is CASSIGRLGEQYF.

The chain has TRBV7-9 and TRBJ2-7; possibly TRBD1 for D (6 bases). Germline V CDR1 and CDR2: SEHNR, FQNEAQ (reference sequence). The germline V and J ends were trimmed by 4 bases and 2 bases, with 15 bases remaining between them. The CDR3 is 15 residues long. Written as DNA, the CDR3 is TGTGCCAGCAGCTCCCTATACAGGGCGCCCTACGAGCAGTACTTC. Protein: CASSSLYRAPYEQYF.

This chain connects TRBV7-9 to TRBJ1-6; D call uncertain. Germline V lookup: CDR1 SEHNR, CDR2 FQNEAQ (reference sequence). The CDR3 runs to 14 residues. Trimming left V 1 base short and J 7 bases short, with 8 bases between. CDR3 coding DNA: TGTGCCAGCAGCTTAGTTGCCGGGAATTCACCCCTCCACTTT. Amino acids: CASSLVAGNSPLHF.

In this sample, this clone turned up once. This chain links TRBV19 with TRBJ2-2, with 9 bases lining up with TRBD2. This CDR3 contains 17 residues. CDR1 and CDR2 from the germline V gene are LNHDA and SQIVND (reference sequence). V dropped 4 bases and J dropped 1; count of bases not matched to a gene: 7. The CDR3 sequence: CASSKDLAGKNTGELFF. DNA of the CDR3: TGTGCCAGTAGTAAAGACCTAGCGGGAAAGAACACCGGGGAGCTGTTTTTT.

CDR3 residues: CASSLPVGGHYEQYF. CDR3 DNA sequence: TGTGCCAGCAGCCTCCCGGTGGGGGGGCACTACGAGCAGTACTTC. The gene calls are TRBV5-4 and TRBJ2-7; tentatively, D is TRBD2 (7 bases). The length of the CDR3 is 15 residues. Looked up from germline, CDR1 is SGHNT and CDR2 is YYREEE (reference sequence). Trimming removed 4 bases from V and 3 bases from J, with 17 bases in between.

This chain links TRBV5-8 with TRBJ1-6; no definite D call. CDR3 length: 16 residues. The germline gives CDR1 SGHTS, CDR2 YDEGEE. V was clipped by 1 base and J by 0 bases, with 8 bases between them. The CDR3 reads CASSLHGSSYNSPLHF. CDR3 bases: TGTGCCAGCAGCTTGCACGGGAGCTCCTATAATTCACCCCTCCACTTT.

The chain combines TRBV28 with TRBJ1-2, with 8 bases fitting TRBD1. Trimming took 3 bases from V and 7 from J; bases not matched to a gene: 13. The CDR3 has 16 residues. Looked up from germline, CDR1 is MDHEN and CDR2 is SYDVKM. The CDR3 sequence is CASSFIRTGPLGGYTF. CDR3 in DNA: TGTGCCAGCAGTTTCATAAGGACAGGGCCCCTGGGTGGCTACACCTTC.

The genes are TRBV11-3 and TRBJ2-2; perhaps TRBD2 as D (6 bases). The V and J ends lost 4 bases and 3 bases respectively, with 21 bases between them. The CDR3 is 18 amino acids. Looked up from germline, CDR1 is SGHNT and CDR2 is YENEEA. The CDR3 here is CASSSLPHRGSDTGELFF. The CDR3 DNA reads as TGTGCCAGCAGCTCCTTGCCCCATCGGGGGTCGGACACCGGGGAGCTGTTTTTT. The whole variable domain, filled in from reference TRBV11-3 and TRBJ2-2, reads EAGVVQSPRYKIIEKKQPVAFWCNPISGHNTLYWYLQNLGQGPELLIRYENEEAVDDSQLPKDRFSAERLKGVDSTLKIQPAELGDSAVYLCASSSLPHRGSDTGELFFGEGSRLTVL.

This chain uses TRBV10-2 with TRBJ2-7, with 10 bases aligning to TRBD2. V lost 5 bases, J lost 0 bases, and 7 bases stayed unmatched. CDR1 is WSHSY, CDR2 SAAADI, per germline. The CDR3 spans 16 residues. The CDR3 nucleotides are TGCGCCAGCAGTCTATTAGCGGGGGGCCTCTCCTACGAGCAGTACTTC. Translating it yields CASSLLAGGLSYEQYF.

The rearrangement joins TRBV28 to TRBJ1-2; TRBD1 matches at 11 bases. Germline V CDR1 and CDR2: MDHEN, SYDVKM. The ends lost 6 bases at V and 4 bases at J; junction bases unmatched: 19. This CDR3 spans 19 amino acids. CDR3 region: CASSLPGTGGRVSGYGYTF. DNA for the CDR3: TGTGCCAGCAGCCTTCCCGGGACAGGGGGTCGGGTCTCGGGCTATGGCTACACCTTC.

The chain carries TRBV7-2 and TRBJ2-2, with D tentatively TRBD1 (5 bases). Trimming shortened V by 5 bases and J by 7 bases, and 11 bases separated the two germline ends. This CDR3 contains 13 residues. Germline V gene sequence: CDR1 SGHTA, CDR2 FQGNSA. DNA for the CDR3: TGTGCCAGCAGCACCCAAACAGGCGGGGAGCTGTTTTTT. This translates into CASSTQTGGELFF.

The chain employs TRBV20-1 and TRBJ1-2, with D unresolved. V lost 4 bases and J lost 7, with 10 bases in between. CDR1 and CDR2 (germline): DFQATT, SNEGSKA (reference sequence). This CDR3 comprises 11 residues. DNA of the CDR3: TGCAGTGCTATACCCGGGAGTGGCTACACCTTC. It encodes CSAIPGSGYTF.

The CDR3 nucleotides read TGTGCCTGGAGTGCCGGACAGAACCTGAATGAAAAACTGTTTTTT. As protein: CAWSAGQNLNEKLFF. The rearrangement links TRBV30 to TRBJ1-4; D may be TRBD1 (6 bases). V lost 1 base to trimming and J lost 5 bases, with 14 bases between them. The CDR3 runs to 15 residues. Per germline, CDR1 GTSNPN and CDR2 SVGIG (reference sequence).

CDR3 sequence: CASSMGGGFYEQYF. The CDR3 DNA follows: TGTGCCAGTAGTATGGGGGGAGGATTCTACGAGCAGTACTTC. V gene TRBV19 combines with J gene TRBJ2-7; perhaps TRBD2 as D (6 bases). Germline lookup yields CDR1 LNHDA and CDR2 SQIVND (reference sequence). Trimming removed 3 bases from V and 3 bases from J, with 12 bases in between. The CDR3 totals 14 residues.

V gene TRBV7-2 combines with J gene TRBJ2-7, with 7 bases matching TRBD1. The germline V gene encodes CDR1 SGHTA and CDR2 FQGNSA. The CDR3 consists of 15 residues. With V trimmed by 0 bases and J by 5 bases, 7 bases remained unmatched. The CDR3 DNA follows: TGTGCCAGCAGCTTAGCAGGGGGCTCCGGAAACGAGCAGTACTTC. Translating gives CASSLAGGSGNEQYF.

J is TRBJ1-2 and V is TRBV2; no reliable D call. From germline, CDR1 is SNHLY and CDR2 FYNNEI. Trimming took off 4 bases at V and 5 bases at J, with 20 bases between the two ends. This CDR3 has 16 amino acids. In nucleotides, the CDR3 is TGTGCCAGCAGTGTAAGCGATGCAACCTCGGGGTATGGCTACACCTTC. It specifies CASSVSDATSGYGYTF.

V is TRBV11-2 and J is TRBJ2-1; 9 bases match TRBD2. Trimming cost V 5 bases and J 10 bases; bases outside gene matches: 15. Germline lookup yields CDR1 SGHAT and CDR2 FQNNGV. The CDR3 length is 16 residues. This chain's CDR3 is CASSMGLALLGSEQFF. Here the CDR3 DNA reads TGTGCCAGCAGCATGGGACTAGCCCTCTTAGGTTCCGAGCAGTTCTTC.

The chain uses TRBV7-3 and TRBJ2-3; TRBD2 agrees at 13 bases. Germline V gives CDR1 SGHTA, CDR2 FQGTGA. V lost 5 bases and J lost 3; bases outside the gene matches: 5. This CDR3 has 16 residues. The CDR3 loop is CASSAGTSGKTDTQYF. The CDR3, as DNA: TGTGCCAGCAGCGCCGGGACTAGCGGGAAGACAGATACGCAGTATTTT.

The chain couples TRBV28 to TRBJ1-4; 9 nucleotides match TRBD1. The germline gives CDR1 MDHEN, CDR2 SYDVKM. V lost 6 bases and J lost 5; bases outside the gene matches: 7. This CDR3 has 15 residues. As DNA, the CDR3 is TGTGCCAGCAGCCCTGCGGGACAGGGAAATGAAAAACTGTTTTTT. Protein: CASSPAGQGNEKLFF.

This chain uses TRBV4-2 with TRBJ2-7, with 13 positions matching TRBD2. The germline gives CDR1 LGHNA, CDR2 YNFKEQ. The CDR3 has 16 residues. The ends lost 1 base at V and 4 bases at J; junction bases unmatched: 4. The CDR3 is CASSQGGLAGAYEQYF. DNA for the CDR3: TGTGCCAGCAGCCAAGGCGGACTAGCGGGAGCTTACGAGCAGTACTTC.

This clone was picked up many times. The chain has TRBV7-2 and TRBJ1-5, with TRBD1 matching over 8 bases. After removal of 5 bases from V and 3 bases from J, the junction contained 6 bases not matched to a gene. This CDR3 comprises 15 residues. Per germline, CDR1 SGHTA and CDR2 FQGNSA. CDR3 sequence reads: CASSNGQGYNQPQHF. In nucleotides, the CDR3 is TGTGCCAGCAGCAATGGACAGGGCTACAATCAGCCCCAGCATTTT.